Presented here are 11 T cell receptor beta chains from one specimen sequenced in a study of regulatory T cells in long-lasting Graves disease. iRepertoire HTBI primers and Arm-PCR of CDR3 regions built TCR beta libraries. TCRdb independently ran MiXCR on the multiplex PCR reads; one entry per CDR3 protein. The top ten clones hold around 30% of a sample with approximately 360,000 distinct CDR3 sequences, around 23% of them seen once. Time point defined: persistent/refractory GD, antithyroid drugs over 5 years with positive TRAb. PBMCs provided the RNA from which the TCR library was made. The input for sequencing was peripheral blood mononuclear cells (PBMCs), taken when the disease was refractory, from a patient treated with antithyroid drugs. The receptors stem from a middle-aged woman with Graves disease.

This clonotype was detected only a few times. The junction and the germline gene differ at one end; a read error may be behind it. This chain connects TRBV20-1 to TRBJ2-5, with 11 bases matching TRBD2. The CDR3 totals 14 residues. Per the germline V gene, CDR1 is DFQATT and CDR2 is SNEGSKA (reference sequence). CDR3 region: CSANSGRVVEAQYF. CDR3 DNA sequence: TGCAGTGCTAATAGCGGGAGGGTCGTAGAGGCCCAGTACTTC.

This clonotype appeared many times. CDR3 sequence (DNA): TGTGCCAGCAGCTTATCTAGCGGGAGGACTGACGAGCAGTACTTC. Residues: CASSLSSGRTDEQYF. The J gene is TRBJ2-7, the V gene TRBV11-2; 11 bases match TRBD2. V lost 2 bases, J lost 5 bases, and 5 bases stayed unmatched. Germline V lookup: CDR1 SGHAT, CDR2 FQNNGV. CDR3 length: 15 amino acids.

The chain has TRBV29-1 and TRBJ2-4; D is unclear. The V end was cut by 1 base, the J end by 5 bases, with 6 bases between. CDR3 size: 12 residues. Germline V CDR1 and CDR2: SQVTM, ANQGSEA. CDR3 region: CSVEGGENIQYF. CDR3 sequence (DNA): TGCAGCGTTGAAGGAGGCGAAAACATTCAGTACTTC.

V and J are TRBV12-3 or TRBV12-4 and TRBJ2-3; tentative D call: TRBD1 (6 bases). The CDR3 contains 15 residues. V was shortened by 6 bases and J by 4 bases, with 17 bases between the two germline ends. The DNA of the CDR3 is TGTGCCAGCAGAGAAAATAGGGGGAGAGCAGATACGCAGTATTTT. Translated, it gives CASRENRGRADTQYF.

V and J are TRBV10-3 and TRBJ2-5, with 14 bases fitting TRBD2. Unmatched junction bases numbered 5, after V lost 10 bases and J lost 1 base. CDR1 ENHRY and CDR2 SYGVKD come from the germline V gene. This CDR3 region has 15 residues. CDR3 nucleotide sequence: TGTGCCACTAGGACTAGCGGGAGGACCCAAGAGACCCAGTACTTC. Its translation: CATRTSGRTQETQYF.

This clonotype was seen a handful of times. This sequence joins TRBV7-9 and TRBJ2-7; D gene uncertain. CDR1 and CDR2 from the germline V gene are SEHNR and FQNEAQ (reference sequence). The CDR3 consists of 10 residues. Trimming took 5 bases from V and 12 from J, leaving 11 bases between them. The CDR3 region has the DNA TGTGCCAGCAGCCCCCACTTACTGTACTTC. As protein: CASSPHLLYF. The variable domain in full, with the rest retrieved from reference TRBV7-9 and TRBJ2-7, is DTGVSQNPRHKITKRGQNVTFRCDPISEHNRLYWYRQTLGQGPEFLTYFQNEAQLEKSRLLSDRFSAERPKGSFSTLEIQRTEQGDSAMYLCASSPHLLYFGPGTRLTVT.

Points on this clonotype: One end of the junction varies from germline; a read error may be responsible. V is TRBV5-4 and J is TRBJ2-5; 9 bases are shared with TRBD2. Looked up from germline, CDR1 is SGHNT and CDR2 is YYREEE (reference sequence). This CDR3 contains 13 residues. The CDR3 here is CASSFETSGSRSF. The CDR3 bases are TGTGCCAGCAGCTTCGAGACTAGCGGATCTCGGTCCTTC.

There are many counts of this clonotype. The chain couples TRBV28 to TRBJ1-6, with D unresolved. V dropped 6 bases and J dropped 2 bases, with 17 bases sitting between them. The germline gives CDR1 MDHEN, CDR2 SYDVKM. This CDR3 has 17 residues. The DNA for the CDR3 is TGTGCCAGCAGGGCCGAGGGCGGAGTCACCTATAATTCACCCCTCCACTTT. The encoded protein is CASRAEGGVTYNSPLHF. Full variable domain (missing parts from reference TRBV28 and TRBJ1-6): DVKVTQSSRYLVKRTGEKVFLECVQDMDHENMFWYRQDPGLGLRLIYFSYDVKMKEKGDIPEGYSVSREKKERFSLILESASTNQTSMYLCASRAEGGVTYNSPLHFGNGTRLTVT.

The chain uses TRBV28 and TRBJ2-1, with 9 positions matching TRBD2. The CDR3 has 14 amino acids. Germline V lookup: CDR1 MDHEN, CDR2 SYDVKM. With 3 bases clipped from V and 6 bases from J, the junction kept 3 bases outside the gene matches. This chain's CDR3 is CASSFGGRGNEQFF. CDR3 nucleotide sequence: TGTGCCAGCAGTTTTGGCGGGAGGGGCAATGAGCAGTTCTTC. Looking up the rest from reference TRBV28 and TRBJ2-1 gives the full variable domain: DVKVTQSSRYLVKRTGEKVFLECVQDMDHENMFWYRQDPGLGLRLIYFSYDVKMKEKGDIPEGYSVSREKKERFSLILESASTNQTSMYLCASSFGGRGNEQFFGPGTRLTVL.

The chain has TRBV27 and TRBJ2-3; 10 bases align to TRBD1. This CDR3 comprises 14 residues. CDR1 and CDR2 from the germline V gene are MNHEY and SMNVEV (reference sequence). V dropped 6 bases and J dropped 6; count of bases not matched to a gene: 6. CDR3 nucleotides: TGTGCCAGCAGCCTGGACAGGGGGTTGGATACGCAGTATTTT. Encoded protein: CASSLDRGLDTQYF.

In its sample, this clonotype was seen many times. The CDR3 spells CASSLSDRKYYF. The CDR3 bases are TGTGCCAGCAGCTTATCGGACAGGAAATATTACTTC. The gene calls are TRBV7-2 and TRBJ2-4, with 7 bases identical to TRBD1. CDR3 length equals 12 residues. CDR1 and CDR2 from the germline V gene are SGHTA and FQGNSA. V lost 2 bases to trimming and J lost 16 bases; unmatched junction nucleotides: 8.